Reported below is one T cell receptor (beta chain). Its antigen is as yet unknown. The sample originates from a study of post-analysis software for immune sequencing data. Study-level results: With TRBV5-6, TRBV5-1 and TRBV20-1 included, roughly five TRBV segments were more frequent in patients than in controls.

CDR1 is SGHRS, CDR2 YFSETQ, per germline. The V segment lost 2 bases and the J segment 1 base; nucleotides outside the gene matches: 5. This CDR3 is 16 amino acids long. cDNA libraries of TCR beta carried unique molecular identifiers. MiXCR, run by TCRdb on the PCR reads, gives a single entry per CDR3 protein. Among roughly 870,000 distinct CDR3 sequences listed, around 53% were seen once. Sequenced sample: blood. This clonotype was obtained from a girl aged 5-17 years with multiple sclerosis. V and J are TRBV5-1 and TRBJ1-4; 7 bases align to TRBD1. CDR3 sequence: CASSFLQGETNEKLFF. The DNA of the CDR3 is TGCGCCAGCAGCTTTCTCCAGGGGGAAACTAATGAAAAACTGTTTTTT.